One and the same sample provided the 8 T cell receptor beta chains below, sequenced in a study of T and B cells in COVID-19 patients. BIOMED2 TRB-A/B primer pools were used in multiplex TRB PCR. Via MiXCR, TCRdb re-called the multiplex PCR reads, giving one row per CDR3 protein. The sample carries roughly 15,000 distinct CDR3 sequences, over 25% recorded once. From blood, 250-500 ng of genomic DNA served as TRB template. The source material was blood. Receptor source: a human donor who had recovered from COVID-19.

The rearrangement joins TRBV6-2 or TRBV6-3 to TRBJ1-5; maybe TRBD1 (6 bases). The CDR3 spans 20 residues. Germline assignment: CDR1 MNHEY and CDR2 SVGEGT. Trimming stripped 4 bases from V and 2 bases from J, with 27 bases between. The CDR3 DNA is TGTGCCAGCAGTTCCAACCGAGAGGTCACAGGGCTACTAGGCAATCAGCCCCAGCATTTT. This sequence encodes CASSSNREVTGLLGNQPQHF.

The chain links TRBV7-2 to TRBJ1-1; TRBD1 is a possible D gene (5 bases). CDR3 size: 14 residues. Germline-derived CDR1 and CDR2 are SGHTA and FQGNSA. V was clipped by 3 bases and J by 1 base, with 9 bases between them. The CDR3: CASSLQGSNTEAFF. As DNA, the CDR3 is TGTGCCAGCAGCTTGCAGGGTTCGAACACTGAAGCTTTCTTT.

In regard to this clonotype: A much larger clone lies a single base off, so this may be a read error. V and J are TRBV12-3 or TRBV12-4 and TRBJ2-7, with D possibly being TRBD2 (5 bases). This CDR3 is built from 13 residues. The CDR3 reads CASSLGYDYEQNF. CDR3 DNA sequence: TGTGCCAGCAGTTTAGGGTATGACTACGAGCAGAACTTC.

At least ten counts were recorded for this clonotype. This chain joins TRBV6-5 and TRBJ2-5, with TRBD2 as a possible D gene (5 bases). From germline, CDR1 is MNHEY and CDR2 SVGAGI. V lost 0 bases to trimming and J lost 6 bases, with 11 bases between them. The CDR3 has 14 residues. Written as DNA, the CDR3 is TGTGCCAGCAGTTACTCCAGCAACGGGAAGACCCAGTACTTC. Translating it yields CASSYSSNGKTQYF.

This clonotype has just a few counts. V and J are TRBV6-1 and TRBJ2-7, with 12 bases matching TRBD2. V gave up 2 bases and J gave up 4 bases; unmatched junction bases: 3. Germline CDR1 and CDR2: MNHNS and SASEGT. This CDR3 is 15 amino acids long. The CDR3 spells CASSELAGGGYEQYF. The CDR3 DNA is TGTGCCAGCAGTGAACTAGCGGGGGGGGGGTACGAGCAGTACTTC.

This chain uses TRBV4-3 with TRBJ1-6; 11 bases are shared with TRBD1. CDR1 is LGHNA, CDR2 YSLEER, per germline. V dropped 0 bases and J dropped 7; count of bases not matched to a gene: 11. The CDR3 loop spans 19 amino acids. The CDR3 coding sequence is TGCGCCAGCAGCCAAGATCGTGGGGACAGGGGGTCACTCAATTCACCCCTCCACTTT. Translation gives CASSQDRGDRGSLNSPLHF.

This clonotype was observed a few times. The chain couples TRBV7-9 to TRBJ1-4; no firm D call. The germline V gene has CDR1 SEHNR and CDR2 FQNEAQ (reference sequence). V shed 3 bases and J shed 5 bases, with 10 bases lying between them. CDR3 length equals 14 residues. This CDR3 is CASSLGEANEKLFF. The CDR3 DNA is TGTGCCAGCAGCTTGGGAGAGGCGAATGAAAAACTGTTTTTT. The full variable domain, its missing parts supplied by reference TRBV7-9 and TRBJ1-4, is DTGVSQNPRHKITKRGQNVTFRCDPISEHNRLYWYRQTLGQGPEFLTYFQNEAQLEKSRLLSDRFSAERPKGSFSTLEIQRTEQGDSAMYLCASSLGEANEKLFFGSGTQLSVL.

This clonotype has ten or more counts. The CDR3 sequence is CASSGRSSRNTGELFF. CDR3 sequence (DNA): TGTGCCAGCAGCGGTAGGAGCTCCAGGAACACCGGGGAGCTGTTTTTT. This chain connects TRBV5-6 to TRBJ2-2; the D is unclear. Between the trimmed V and J ends, which lost 4 bases and 1 base, there was a span of 14 bases. The germline CDR1 and CDR2 sequences are SGHDT and YYEEEE. This CDR3 region has 16 residues.